Listed below are T cell receptor beta chains from one sample, sequenced in a study of CD8 T cells in ankylosing spondylitis. TCRdb passed the 5' RACE reads through MiXCR, listing each CDR3 protein once. This table has roughly 350,000 distinct CDR3 sequences, 8% appearing once. Sequencing used blood, either unsorted or a sorted T cell fraction (not recorded which). The source is a male donor with ankylosing spondylitis. The conserved cysteine and the conserved F or W are not part of the CDR3 here.

J: TRBJ1-4; V: TRBV5-1; CDR3: ASSGGQNEKLF
J: TRBJ2-1; V: TRBV5-1; CDR3: ASSFEVGAWYNEQF
J: TRBJ2-2; V: TRBV7-2; CDR3: ASSLGTTSTGELF
J: TRBJ2-7; V: TRBV28; CDR3: ASSLVSGQGLYEQY
J: TRBJ2-5; V: TRBV11-3; CDR3: ASSLRGRDFQETQY
J: TRBJ1-2; V: TRBV5-1; CDR3: ASRPTGVHYGYT
J: TRBJ1-5; V: TRBV19; CDR3: ASSKGTGGWQPQH
J: TRBJ2-2; V: TRBV10-3; CDR3: AIRIGPNTGELF
J: TRBJ1-1; V: TRBV6-2/TRBV6-3; CDR3: ASSVPTLVNTEAF
J: TRBJ2-4; V: TRBV7-8; CDR3: ASSLIAGQENIQY
J: TRBJ2-2; V: TRBV3-1; CDR3: ASSQGYTGELF
J: TRBJ2-1; V: TRBV24-1; CDR3: ATRGAGPGDEQF
J: TRBJ2-2; V: TRBV6-1; CDR3: ASSEGQGISGELF
J: TRBJ2-1; V: TRBV20-1; CDR3: SASLGAISEQF
J: TRBJ2-1; V: TRBV12-3/TRBV12-4; CDR3: ASTKGTSGRSFNEQF
J: TRBJ2-4; V: TRBV20-1; CDR3: SAATAGGSKNIQY
J: TRBJ1-5; V: TRBV2; CDR3: AGSLYSNQPQH
J: TRBJ1-1; V: TRBV27; CDR3: ASSLLAGVVAEAF
J: TRBJ2-7; V: TRBV11-2; CDR3: ASSPGQGQY
J: TRBJ2-5; V: TRBV20-1; CDR3: SAPSGVLETQY
J: TRBJ2-5; V: TRBV12-3/TRBV12-4; CDR3: ASSVEGLIQETQY
J: TRBJ2-7; V: TRBV25-1; CDR3: ASSWTNLDEQY
J: TRBJ2-1; V: TRBV29-1; CDR3: SVVLSRGYYNEQF
J: TRBJ1-2; V: TRBV29-1; CDR3: SVEGGLEGGGYGYT
J: TRBJ2-1; V: TRBV20-1; CDR3: SARGFGQGAKGNEQF
J: TRBJ1-5; V: TRBV5-5; CDR3: ASSPWENQPQH
J: TRBJ1-4; V: TRBV7-8; CDR3: ASRWGPGRREKLF
J: TRBJ2-3; V: TRBV29-1; CDR3: SHTGTGGTDTQY
J: TRBJ2-7; V: TRBV4-1; CDR3: ASSPETGNRFGEQY
J: TRBJ2-7; V: TRBV7-9; CDR3: ASSETGSSYEQY
J: TRBJ1-5; V: TRBV29-1; CDR3: SVEWTGPFYSIQPQH
J: TRBJ2-6; V: TRBV14; CDR3: ASDQGSGANVLT
J: TRBJ2-1; V: TRBV12-3/TRBV12-4; CDR3: ASSPTRNEQF
J: TRBJ1-4; V: TRBV29-1; CDR3: SVAGTWGEKLF
J: TRBJ2-7; V: TRBV7-8; CDR3: ASSLGSGDAFREQY
J: TRBJ1-2; V: TRBV3-1; CDR3: ASSQAGGRNYGYT
J: TRBJ2-3; V: TRBV11-2; CDR3: ASMVPGLLGVTQY
J: TRBJ1-1; V: TRBV27; CDR3: ASSSQPWTANTEAF
J: TRBJ2-7; V: TRBV7-8; CDR3: ASSQGDSSNSYEQY
J: TRBJ1-1; V: TRBV29-1; CDR3: SAQWGGNTEAF
J: TRBJ2-1; V: TRBV30; CDR3: AWRDRRGARYNEQF
J: TRBJ2-1; V: TRBV6-5; CDR3: ASSYSTATLYNEQF
J: TRBJ2-1; V: TRBV11-2; CDR3: ASQSGRGLNEQF
J: TRBJ1-1; V: TRBV5-8; CDR3: ASSLIWSVALNTEAF
J: TRBJ1-1; V: TRBV2; CDR3: ASSPTEQAF
J: TRBJ2-1; V: TRBV20-1; CDR3: SARGGLGENEQF
J: TRBJ1-5; V: TRBV7-2; CDR3: ASSLWEENNQPQH
J: TRBJ2-1; V: TRBV29-1; CDR3: SVEASEGGQF
J: TRBJ2-5; V: TRBV6-2/TRBV6-3; CDR3: ASSYSGGVPRY
J: TRBJ2-3; V: TRBV6-5; CDR3: ASSYSAVGATDTQY
J: TRBJ2-3; V: TRBV5-1; CDR3: ASSLGRPDTQY
J: TRBJ2-2; V: TRBV12-3/TRBV12-4; CDR3: ASRMGQTNTGELF
J: TRBJ2-7; V: TRBV18; CDR3: ASSPPTSGGSYEQY
J: TRBJ2-7; V: TRBV29-1; CDR3: SVVGGGYEQY
J: TRBJ1-5; V: TRBV29-1; CDR3: SVAVQGSDQPQH